The rows below give T cell receptor beta chains drawn from one sample of a study of CD8 T cells in ankylosing spondylitis. A single record per CDR3 protein comes from TCRdb applying MiXCR to the 5' RACE reads. This sample carries tens of thousands of distinct CDR3 sequences, around 25% of them seen once, and the ten largest clones take roughly 60%. The specimen was blood, either unsorted or a sorted T cell fraction (not recorded which). All receptors derive from a male donor with ankylosing spondylitis or in good health (not recorded which). CDR3s include the opening cysteine and the closing phenylalanine or tryptophan. The D gene is left open where the match is weak. A clone size is listed for some rows: how often the clone was seen (once, few, many), or a class if it is expanded.

TRBJ2-5,TRBV5-1,few,.,TGCGCCAGCAGTGTACGGGGATTCCAAGAGACCCAGTACTTC,CASSVRGFQETQYF
TRBJ2-1,TRBV7-8,few,TRBD1,TGTGCCAGCAGCCCGTCGACAGGGCGAAATGAGCAGTTCTTC,CASSPSTGRNEQFF
TRBJ1-1,TRBV5-5,few,.,TGTGCCAGCAGCTTGGCGCGGAGGGGCACTGAAGCTTTCTTT,CASSLARRGTEAFF
TRBJ2-5,TRBV9,.,.,TGTGCCAGCAGCCCAGGGGTTAGCAGGGCGGAGACCCAGTACTTC,CASSPGVSRAETQYF
TRBJ1-2,TRBV4-2,many,.,TGTGCCAGCAGCCAAGATCAACGACCCGTAGGTGGCTACACCTTC,CASSQDQRPVGGYTF
TRBJ2-7,TRBV7-2,.,.,TGTGCCAGCAGCTTGGGCCTAGGCGGCTACGAGCAGTACTTC,CASSLGLGGYEQYF
TRBJ1-4,TRBV5-1,.,.,TGCGCCAGCAGCCCGGACGGGACAAGCAATGAAAAACTGTTTTTT,CASSPDGTSNEKLFF
TRBJ2-7,TRBV5-1,.,.,TGCGCCAGCAGCTTGGTCTCGGATTTTAGCTCCTACGAGCAGTACTTC,CASSLVSDFSSYEQYF
TRBJ2-5,TRBV5-1,few,.,TGCGCCAGCAGCTTGGGGGCACGAGAGACCCAGTACTTC,CASSLGARETQYF
TRBJ1-2,TRBV5-1,.,.,TGCGCCAGCAGGCCCGACGCCGGGACAAACTATGGCTACACCTTC,CASRPDAGTNYGYTF
TRBJ1-3,TRBV7-2,.,.,TGTGCCAGCAGCCCTCAGGGAGGTCCTGGAAACACCATATATTTT,CASSPQGGPGNTIYF
TRBJ1-6,TRBV5-6,.,.,TGTGCCAGCAGCTCTCGGGGCCTAGATTCCCCCCTCCACTTT,CASSSRGLDSPLHF
TRBJ1-2,TRBV12-3/TRBV12-4,.,.,TGTGCCAGCAGCCCGCAGGGTGATGGCTACACCTTC,CASSPQGDGYTF
TRBJ2-5,TRBV7-2,.,.,TGTGCCAGCAGCTTAGTCCCAGACCAGGAGACCCAGTACTTC,CASSLVPDQETQYF
TRBJ2-5,TRBV5-1,few,.,TGCGCCAGCAGCCTCCTCCTGAACCAAGAGACCCAGTACTTC,CASSLLLNQETQYF
TRBJ2-4,TRBV12-3/TRBV12-4,.,TRBD2,TGTGCCAGCAGTCCTGGCGGCCTAGCGGGGGGTTTAGCCAAAAACATTCAGTACTTC,CASSPGGLAGGLAKNIQYF
TRBJ2-5,TRBV7-8,many,.,TGTGCCAGCAGCTTATTCGGCCAGGGGAGGGATCGAGAGACCCAGTACTTC,CASSLFGQGRDRETQYF
TRBJ1-1,TRBV29-1,few,.,TGCAGCGTTCCGAACGAACGGACGAACACTGAAGCTTTCTTT,CSVPNERTNTEAFF
TRBJ1-2,TRBV20-1,few,.,TGCAGTGCGCCAGGACAGCCCAACTATGGCTACACCTTC,CSAPGQPNYGYTF
TRBJ1-6,TRBV5-1,.,.,TGCGCCAGCAGCCTCGACAGCAATTCACCCCTCCACTTT,CASSLDSNSPLHF
TRBJ2-4,TRBV10-3,many,TRBD1,TGTGCCATCAGCGAGACAGGGGCTGACAAAAACATTCAGTACTTC,CAISETGADKNIQYF
TRBJ1-2,TRBV20-1,few,TRBD1,TGCAGTGCCTCAAACAGGGGGCAGAGCGGCTACACCTTC,CSASNRGQSGYTF
TRBJ2-1,TRBV3-1,few,.,TGTGCCAGCAGCCCTCGTATGACCTACAATGAGCAGTTCTTC,CASSPRMTYNEQFF
TRBJ2-3,TRBV6-1,.,.,TGTGCCAGCAGTCGGGACTCCCTCACAGATACGCAGTATTTT,CASSRDSLTDTQYF
TRBJ2-5,TRBV20-1,few,.,TGCAGTGCGCCTGAGGGGGGGGGGTTAAAAGAGACCCAGTACTTC,CSAPEGGGLKETQYF
TRBJ2-7,TRBV21-1,once,.,TGTGCCAGCACCAGGGTGGGGGAATACGAGCAGTACTTC,CASTRVGEYEQYF
TRBJ2-1,TRBV4-2,many,TRBD2,TGTGCCAGCAGCCAAGTTCCGGGACTAGCGGGCCTCAATGAGCAGTTCTTC,CASSQVPGLAGLNEQFF
TRBJ2-2,TRBV5-1,.,.,TGCGCCAGCAGCTTCCAGGGTCGAACCGGGGAGCTGTTTTTT,CASSFQGRTGELFF
TRBJ2-2,TRBV10-3,few,.,TGTGCCATCGGAGCGGGCCGGAACACCGGGGAGCTGTTTTTT,CAIGAGRNTGELFF
TRBJ1-5,TRBV28,.,TRBD1,TGTGCCAGCAGTTTACCGGGGACAGGGGGAAATCAGCCCCAGCATTTT,CASSLPGTGGNQPQHF
TRBJ1-6,TRBV29-1,few,.,TGCAGAGACGGATGGGCAGGTTCGACGAGGTCCCATAATTCACCCCTCCACTTT,CRDGWAGSTRSHNSPLHF
TRBJ1-6,TRBV6-5,few,.,TGTGCCAGCAGTTACGGGCCGGAGAGCTATTCACCCCTCCACTTT,CASSYGPESYSPLHF
TRBJ2-7,TRBV11-3,few,.,TGTGCCAGCAGCTCCCGGATGAACCACGAGCAGTACTTC,CASSSRMNHEQYF
TRBJ2-1,TRBV19,.,TRBD1,TGTGCCAGTAGTGGCCGGGACAGGGGGTACAATGAGCAGTTCTTC,CASSGRDRGYNEQFF
TRBJ1-5,TRBV28,few,.,TGTGCCAGCAGGGGGGGGGTTGTTCAGAATCAGCCCCAGCATTTT,CASRGGVVQNQPQHF
TRBJ1-2,TRBV14,.,.,TGTGCCAGCAGCCAAGTAGCAGCGTCGGGGTATGGCTACACCTTC,CASSQVAASGYGYTF
TRBJ1-6,TRBV20-1,many,.,TGCAGTGCTAGAGATAGTGTGGCGGCTCACTATAATTCACCCCTCCACTTT,CSARDSVAAHYNSPLHF
TRBJ1-6,TRBV20-1,.,.,TGCAGTGCTAGCTATCCCCCCCGCAGTAATTCACCCCTCCACTTT,CSASYPPRSNSPLHF
TRBJ1-1,TRBV18,.,.,TGTGCCAGCTCACCTGGTCCAGCCGGGAAGGCTGAAGCTTTCTTT,CASSPGPAGKAEAFF
TRBJ1-1,TRBV7-2,.,TRBD1,TGTGCCAGCAGCACGTGGACAGGACGGGTAGCTTTCTTT,CASSTWTGRVAFF
TRBJ2-3,TRBV7-3,.,.,TGTGCCAGCAGCCGCGCGGGGTTGACAGATACGCAGTATTTT,CASSRAGLTDTQYF
TRBJ1-1,TRBV12-3/TRBV12-4,few,.,TGTGCCAGCAGTTTTAGTCTAAAAGCTTTCTTT,CASSFSLKAFF
TRBJ1-5,TRBV28,few,.,TGTGCCAGCAGTTTGTCCTGGGGGGGTGGAGGTCAGCCCCAGCATTTT,CASSLSWGGGGQPQHF
TRBJ2-5,TRBV12-3/TRBV12-4,few,.,TGTGCCAGCAGTTTGGGACATGCGGGGGCCCAGTACTTC,CASSLGHAGAQYF
TRBJ2-1,TRBV12-3/TRBV12-4,.,TRBD2,TGTGCCAGCAGCCCCCCAGCGGGGGGGACTATGGGTGAGCAGTTCTTC,CASSPPAGGTMGEQFF
TRBJ2-2,TRBV9,.,TRBD2,TGTGCCAGCCGCCAGAGGTCAGCGGGAGTCGACACCGGGGAGCTGTTTTTT,CASRQRSAGVDTGELFF
TRBJ2-3,TRBV7-3,few,TRBD2,TGTGCCAGCAGCTTAAACGGGGGGGCCTGGACAGATACGCAGTATTTT,CASSLNGGAWTDTQYF
TRBJ1-3,TRBV29-1,few,.,TGCAGCGTTGAACAGGTCTCTGGAAACACCATATATTTT,CSVEQVSGNTIYF
TRBJ2-5,TRBV20-1,.,TRBD2,TGCAGTGCTAGAGATCCAAGCGGGGTCCAAGAGACCCAGTACTTC,CSARDPSGVQETQYF
TRBJ2-3,TRBV12-3/TRBV12-4,few,TRBD1,TGTGCCAGCAACAATCTACAGGGGGATACGCAGTATTTT,CASNNLQGDTQYF
TRBJ2-4,TRBV29-1,.,.,TGCAGCGCCGGGACGGACGGGAACATTCAGTACTTC,CSAGTDGNIQYF
TRBJ2-1,TRBV12-3/TRBV12-4,many,.,TGTGCCAGCAGCGGAGGAAGGGCCTACAATGAGCAGTTCTTC,CASSGGRAYNEQFF
TRBJ1-2,TRBV19,.,.,TGTGCCAGTAGTCCCCATGGTGGCGGCTACACCTTC,CASSPHGGGYTF
TRBJ1-1,TRBV2,few,.,TGTGCCAGCAGGATGGGGGCTGGGGCTGAAGCTTTCTTT,CASRMGAGAEAFF
TRBJ2-1,TRBV5-1,.,.,TGCGCCAGCTTGGGGACAAACTACAATGAGCAGTTCTTC,CASLGTNYNEQFF